Presented here are 10 T cell receptor beta chains from one specimen sequenced in a study of blood T cell repertoires in COVID-19. Repertoires were generated with immunoSEQ multiplex PCR, while TCRdb's copy carries only in-frame clones and drops some. The table lists roughly 120,000 clones, roughly 72% of them singletons. Sequenced material: peripheral blood. The receptors derive from an elderly man with COVID-19, enrolled during active disease.

The J gene is TRBJ1-5, the V gene TRBV7-8; D gene uncertain. The V gene lost 2 bases and the J gene lost 7 bases, with 18 bases spanning the gap. From germline, CDR1 is SGHVS and CDR2 FQNEAQ. CDR3 length: 16 residues. CDR3 DNA: TGTGCCAGCAGCTTATTTGAACGAGGGTTTAACCAGCCCCAGCATTTT. Translating gives CASSLFERGFNQPQHF.

This clone was counted a single time. CDR3 in amino acids: CASSPTGTIGDEQYF. DNA of the CDR3: TGTGCCAGCAGCCCGACCGGGACTATAGGAGACGAGCAGTACTTC. The chain recombines TRBV7-3 with TRBJ2-7; 7 bases are a match to TRBD2. The germline V gene encodes CDR1 SGHTA and CDR2 FQGTGA. The trim removed 5 bases at V and 5 bases at J, leaving 12 bases unmatched. This CDR3 contains 15 residues.

J is TRBJ2-3 and V is TRBV4-1, with 12 bases lining up with TRBD2. This CDR3 comprises 18 residues. CDR1 is MGHRA, CDR2 YSYEKL, per germline. V trimming: 1 base; J trimming: 9 bases; junction bases outside the gene matches: 14. The CDR3 region is CASSQAVTSGRPQGTQYF. Here the CDR3 DNA reads TGCGCCAGCAGCCAAGCCGTGACTAGCGGGAGACCCCAGGGGACGCAGTATTTT.

The J gene is TRBJ2-4, the V gene TRBV6-5; 8 bases are shared with TRBD2. Germline CDR1 MNHEY, CDR2 SVGAGI. This CDR3 has 15 residues. After removal of 2 bases from V and 4 bases from J, the junction contained 4 bases not matched to a gene. Here the CDR3 DNA reads TGTGCCAGCAGTTACCGGGCGGGGGGTAAAAACATTCAGTACTTC. This codes for CASSYRAGGKNIQYF.

The chain couples TRBV27 to TRBJ1-2, with TRBD1 matching over 8 bases. This CDR3 has 14 amino acids. The germline CDR1 and CDR2 sequences are MNHEY and SMNVEV (reference sequence). The V gene end was trimmed by 3 bases and the J gene end by 8 bases; junction bases not matched to a gene: 8. CDR3 nucleotide sequence: TGTGCCAGCAGTTTCGGCAGGGGGCTAGTAGGCTACACCTTC. Protein: CASSFGRGLVGYTF.

The genes are TRBV9 and TRBJ1-3; the D is unclear. CDR3 size: 12 residues. Trimming cost V 5 bases and J 4 bases, with 7 bases left between them. Germline assignment: CDR1 SGDLS and CDR2 YYNGEE. CDR3 coding DNA: TGTGCCAGCAGGGGCGCGGGAAACACCATATATTTT. Encoded protein: CASRGAGNTIYF.

The J gene is TRBJ2-1, the V gene TRBV5-4; 8 nucleotides agree with TRBD2. This CDR3 spans 17 amino acids. V was pared by 4 bases and J by 2 bases, with 11 bases of the junction left unmatched. Germline V gene data show CDR1 as SGHNT and CDR2 as YYREEE (reference sequence). CDR3 protein: CASSVNSGLVPYNEQFF. In nucleotides, the CDR3 is TGTGCCAGCAGCGTGAACTCGGGACTAGTCCCCTACAATGAGCAGTTCTTC.

The V and J genes are TRBV7-2 and TRBJ2-7; the D gene is possibly TRBD2 (5 bases). Germline V gene lookup returns CDR1 SGHTA and CDR2 FQGNSA. The CDR3 contains 16 residues. Trimming took off 4 bases at V and 6 bases at J, with 22 bases between the two ends. CDR3 sequence (DNA): TGTGCCAGCAGCTCCCCCCTCCGGGGAATCTTGGGCGAGCAGTACTTC. Amino acids: CASSSPLRGILGEQYF.

This clone has a handful of counts. The chain uses TRBV9 and TRBJ1-5; D ambiguous. This CDR3 is 13 amino acids long. Germline values: CDR1 SGDLS, CDR2 YYNGEE. V gave up 3 bases and J gave up 7 bases, with 11 bases separating them. The CDR3, as DNA: TGTGCCAGCAGCGCCACGTGGGAGCAGCCCCAGCATTTT. Protein: CASSATWEQPQHF. Full variable domain (rest looked up from reference TRBV9 and TRBJ1-5): DSGVTQTPKHLITATGQRVTLRCSPRSGDLSVYWYQQSLDQGLQFLIQYYNGEERAKGNILERFSAQQFPDLHSELNLSSLELGDSALYFCASSATWEQPQHFGDGTRLSIL.

This chain connects TRBV5-1 to TRBJ2-3; 8 nucleotides align to TRBD2. V was clipped by 0 bases and J by 1 base; unmatched bases: 4. This CDR3 spans 16 amino acids. Germline V lookup: CDR1 SGHRS, CDR2 YFSETQ. In nucleotides, the CDR3 is TGCGCCAGCAGCTTGGGTACTAGCGGAGGCACAGATACGCAGTATTTT. This sequence encodes CASSLGTSGGTDTQYF.